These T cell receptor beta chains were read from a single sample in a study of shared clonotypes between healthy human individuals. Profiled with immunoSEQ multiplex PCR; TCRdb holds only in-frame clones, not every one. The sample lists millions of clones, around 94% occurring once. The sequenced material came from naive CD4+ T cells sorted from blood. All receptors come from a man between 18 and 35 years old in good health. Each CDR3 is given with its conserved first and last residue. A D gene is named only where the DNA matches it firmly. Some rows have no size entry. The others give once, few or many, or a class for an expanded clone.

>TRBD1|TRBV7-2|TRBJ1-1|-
CASSFEGQGAGKAFF
TGTGCCAGCAGCTTCGAAGGACAGGGGGCCGGAAAAGCTTTCTTT
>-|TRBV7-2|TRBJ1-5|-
CASSAGGAQHF
TGTGCCAGCAGTGCGGGGGGGGCCCAGCATTTT
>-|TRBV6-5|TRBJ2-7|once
CASSSGSTYEQYF
TGTGCCAGCAGCTCCGGGTCTACCTACGAGCAGTACTTC
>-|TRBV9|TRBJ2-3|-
CASSLFDRSPGTDTQYF
TGTGCCAGCAGCTTATTCGATCGGAGCCCCGGGACAGATACGCAGTATTTT
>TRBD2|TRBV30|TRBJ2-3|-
CAWSVVRTSGYTDTQYF
TGTGCCTGGAGTGTAGTACGGACTAGCGGATACACAGATACGCAGTATTTT
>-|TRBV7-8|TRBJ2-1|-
CASSFPLYNEQFF
TGTGCCAGCAGCTTCCCTCTCTACAATGAGCAGTTCTTC
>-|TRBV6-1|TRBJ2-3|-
CASSEGGGTDTQYF
TGTGCCAGCAGTGAGGGCGGGGGCACAGATACGCAGTATTTT
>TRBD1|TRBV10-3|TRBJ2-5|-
CAISESGQGETQYF
TGTGCCATCAGTGAGTCTGGACAGGGTGAGACCCAGTACTTC
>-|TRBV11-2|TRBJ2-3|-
CASSYRGGSTDTQYF
TGTGCCAGCAGCTACAGGGGGGGTAGCACAGATACGCAGTATTTT
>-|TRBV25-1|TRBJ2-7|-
CASTFREGYEQYF
TGTGCCAGCACCTTCCGGGAAGGCTACGAGCAGTACTTC
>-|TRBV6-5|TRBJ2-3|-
CASSRWDGTDTQYF
TGTGCCAGCTCGCGGTGGGATGGGACAGATACGCAGTATTTT
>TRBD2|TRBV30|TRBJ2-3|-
CAWRLGLALTDTQYF
TGTGCCTGGAGGCTGGGACTAGCGCTCACAGATACGCAGTATTTT
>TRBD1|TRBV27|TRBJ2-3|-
CASRGDRGTDTQYF
TGTGCCAGCAGGGGGGACAGGGGAACAGATACGCAGTATTTT
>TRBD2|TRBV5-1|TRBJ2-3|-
CASSIGTSGSTDTQYF
TGCGCCAGCAGCATAGGGACTAGCGGTAGCACAGATACGCAGTATTTT
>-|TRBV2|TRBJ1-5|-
CASSEGGRNQPQHF
TGTGCCAGCAGCGAGGGGGGGAGAAATCAGCCCCAGCATTTT
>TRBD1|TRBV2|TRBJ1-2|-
CASREVQGVNNGYTF
TGTGCCAGCAGGGAGGTACAGGGGGTTAACAATGGCTACACCTTC
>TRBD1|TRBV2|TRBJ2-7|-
CASSGTGGSYEQYF
TGTGCCAGCAGTGGGACAGGGGGCTCCTACGAGCAGTACTTC
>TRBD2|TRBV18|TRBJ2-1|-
CASSPLAGADNEQFF
TGTGCCAGCTCACCTCTGGCGGGAGCCGACAATGAGCAGTTCTTC
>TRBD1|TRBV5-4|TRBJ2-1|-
CASSPSSDRDNEQFF
TGTGCCAGCAGCCCGTCATCGGACAGGGATAATGAGCAGTTCTTC
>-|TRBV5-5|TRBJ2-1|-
CASSPLGGLYNEQFF
TGTGCCAGCAGCCCTCTGGGGGGATTATACAATGAGCAGTTCTTC
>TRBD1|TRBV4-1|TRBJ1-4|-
CASSHTGTANEKLFF
TGCGCCAGCAGCCACACAGGGACAGCTAATGAAAAACTGTTTTTT
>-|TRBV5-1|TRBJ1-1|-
CASSPIRTFGADEAFF
TGCGCCAGCAGCCCAATTCGGACATTCGGGGCGGATGAAGCTTTCTTT
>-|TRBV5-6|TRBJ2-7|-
CASRRGSSSEQYF
TGTGCCAGCAGACGCGGTTCCTCGTCCGAGCAGTACTTC